The source of this T cell receptor (beta chain) is a study of naive and memory T cell subsets. Findings and limits, study-wide: In naive cells, over 90% of TCR sequences were seen only once.

The CDR3 covers 15 residues. Trimming took 4 bases from V and 3 from J, leaving 13 bases between them. Germline V CDR1 and CDR2: MRHNA, SNTAGT. Both TRBC1 and TRBC2 were covered by a beta constant-region primer of two equimolar oligonucleotides. The ligated cDNA underwent four PCR rounds using SP2 and nested alpha and beta constant-region primers. TCRdb reprocessed the UMI-ligation and nested PCR reads via MiXCR and lists one record per CDR3 protein. Here the sample spans about 23,000 distinct CDR3 sequences, roughly 9.1% being singletons. After the first PCR, alpha and beta chain libraries were processed separately. CD4+ T cell IFNgamma after overnight CMV lysate exposure gave donor CMV status. Cells stained for CD3, CD4, CD8, CD45RA and CD27 were sorted into four subsets. This clonotype ranks as medium-sized. Its antigen is undetermined.

Sequenced material: central memory CD8+ T cells from blood. The sequence was obtained from a human donor in good health. This chain links TRBV6-4 with TRBJ2-1; the D gene is possibly TRBD2 (6 bases). The CDR3 loop is CASSVVAGFYNEQFF. The CDR3 DNA reads as TGTGCCAGCAGTGTGGTTGCGGGATTCTACAATGAGCAGTTCTTC.